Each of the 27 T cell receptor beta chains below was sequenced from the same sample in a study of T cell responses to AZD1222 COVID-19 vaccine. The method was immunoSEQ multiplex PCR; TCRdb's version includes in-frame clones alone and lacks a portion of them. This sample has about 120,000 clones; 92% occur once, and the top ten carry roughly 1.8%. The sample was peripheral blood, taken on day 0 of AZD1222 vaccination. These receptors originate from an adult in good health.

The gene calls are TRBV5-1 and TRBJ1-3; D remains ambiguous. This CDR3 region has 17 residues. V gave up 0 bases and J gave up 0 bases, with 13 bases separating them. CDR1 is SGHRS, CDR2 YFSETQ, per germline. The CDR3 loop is CASSLDMIFSSGNTIYF. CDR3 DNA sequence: TGCGCCAGCAGCTTGGATATGATTTTCAGCTCTGGAAACACCATATATTTT.

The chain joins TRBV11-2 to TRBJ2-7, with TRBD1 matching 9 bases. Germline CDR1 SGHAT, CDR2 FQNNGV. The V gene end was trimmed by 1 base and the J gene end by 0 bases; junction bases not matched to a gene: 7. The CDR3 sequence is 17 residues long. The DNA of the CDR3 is TGTGCCAGCAGCTTAGTGGCCCCGACAGGGGGCTCCTACGAGCAGTACTTC. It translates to CASSLVAPTGGSYEQYF.

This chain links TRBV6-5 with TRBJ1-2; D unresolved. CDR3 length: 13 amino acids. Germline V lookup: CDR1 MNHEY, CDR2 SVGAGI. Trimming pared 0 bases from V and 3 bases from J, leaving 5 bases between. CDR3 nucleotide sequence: TGTGCCAGCAGTTACTCACGAGACTATGGCTACACCTTC. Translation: CASSYSRDYGYTF.

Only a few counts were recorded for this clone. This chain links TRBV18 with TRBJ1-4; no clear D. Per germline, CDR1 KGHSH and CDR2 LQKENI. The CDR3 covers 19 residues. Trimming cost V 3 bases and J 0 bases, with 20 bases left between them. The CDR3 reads CASSPGLAARLATNEKLFF. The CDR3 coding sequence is TGTGCCAGCTCACCTGGGTTAGCAGCAAGACTTGCAACTAATGAAAAACTGTTTTTT.

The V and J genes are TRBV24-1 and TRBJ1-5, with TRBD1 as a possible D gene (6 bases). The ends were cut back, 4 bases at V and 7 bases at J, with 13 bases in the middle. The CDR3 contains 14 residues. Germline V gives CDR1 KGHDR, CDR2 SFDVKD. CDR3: CATSDRGGGQPQHF. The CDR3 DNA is TGTGCCACCAGTGACCGCGGGGGCGGCCAGCCCCAGCATTTT.

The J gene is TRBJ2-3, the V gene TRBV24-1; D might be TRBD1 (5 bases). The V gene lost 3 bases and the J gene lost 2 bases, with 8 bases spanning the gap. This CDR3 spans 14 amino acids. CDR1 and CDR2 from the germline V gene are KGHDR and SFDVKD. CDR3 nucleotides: TGTGCCACCAGTGATCAAGGGGTCACAGATACGCAGTATTTT. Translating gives CATSDQGVTDTQYF.

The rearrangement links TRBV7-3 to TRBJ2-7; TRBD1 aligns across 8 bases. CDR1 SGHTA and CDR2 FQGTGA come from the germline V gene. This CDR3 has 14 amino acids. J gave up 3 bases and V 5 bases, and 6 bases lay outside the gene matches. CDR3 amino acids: CASSTKTGDYEQYF. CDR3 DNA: TGTGCCAGCAGCACGAAGACAGGGGACTACGAGCAGTACTTC.

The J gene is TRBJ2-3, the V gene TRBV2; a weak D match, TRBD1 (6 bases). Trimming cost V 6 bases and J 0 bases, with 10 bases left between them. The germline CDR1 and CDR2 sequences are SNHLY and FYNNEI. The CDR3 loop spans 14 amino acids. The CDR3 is CASRQQGSTDTQYF. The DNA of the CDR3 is TGTGCCAGCAGGCAACAGGGTAGCACAGATACGCAGTATTTT.

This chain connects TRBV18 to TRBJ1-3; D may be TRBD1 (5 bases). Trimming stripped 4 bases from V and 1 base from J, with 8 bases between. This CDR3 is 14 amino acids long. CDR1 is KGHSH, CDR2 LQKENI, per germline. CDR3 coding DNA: TGTGCCAGCTCACGGGGGGAATCTGGAAACACCATATATTTT. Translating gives CASSRGESGNTIYF.

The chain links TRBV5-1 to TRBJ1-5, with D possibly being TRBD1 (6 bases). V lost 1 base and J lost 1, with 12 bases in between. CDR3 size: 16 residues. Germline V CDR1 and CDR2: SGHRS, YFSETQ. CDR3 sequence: CASSLTPGESNQPQHF. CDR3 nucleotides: TGCGCCAGCAGCTTGACGCCAGGGGAAAGCAATCAGCCCCAGCATTTT.

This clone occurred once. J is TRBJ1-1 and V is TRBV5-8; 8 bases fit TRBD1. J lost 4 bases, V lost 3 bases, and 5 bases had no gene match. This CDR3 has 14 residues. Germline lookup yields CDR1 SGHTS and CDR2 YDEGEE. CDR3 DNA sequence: TGTGCCAGCAGCTCCAGGGGGCACGGCACTGAAGCTTTCTTT. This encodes CASSSRGHGTEAFF.

CDR3 nucleotide sequence: TGTGCCATTAACCGGGACTCTCCCATCGGCGGTGGCTACACCTTC. Translating gives CAINRDSPIGGGYTF. The chain joins TRBV10-3 to TRBJ1-2, with D tentatively TRBD1 (5 bases). This CDR3 is 15 amino acids long. Trimming shortened V by 9 bases and J by 7 bases, and 24 bases separated the two germline ends. Germline V gives CDR1 ENHRY, CDR2 SYGVKD.

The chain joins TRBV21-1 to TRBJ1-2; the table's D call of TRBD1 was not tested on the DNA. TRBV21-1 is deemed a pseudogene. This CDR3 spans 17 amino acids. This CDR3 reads CASSKKWGTQPNYGYTF. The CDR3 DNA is TGTGCCAGCAGCAAAAAGTGGGGGACACAGCCCAACTATGGCTACACCTTC.

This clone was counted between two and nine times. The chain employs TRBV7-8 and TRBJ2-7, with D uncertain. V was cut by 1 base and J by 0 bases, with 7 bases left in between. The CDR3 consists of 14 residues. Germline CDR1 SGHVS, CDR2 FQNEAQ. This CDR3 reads CASSLDATSYEQYV. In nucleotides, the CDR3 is TGTGCCAGCAGCTTAGACGCAACCTCCTACGAGCAGTACGTC.

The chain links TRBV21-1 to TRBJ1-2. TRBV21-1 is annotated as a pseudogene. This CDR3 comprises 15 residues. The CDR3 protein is CASSKGGTGNYGYTF. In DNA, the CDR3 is TGTGCCAGCAGCAAAGGAGGGACTGGTAACTATGGCTACACCTTC.

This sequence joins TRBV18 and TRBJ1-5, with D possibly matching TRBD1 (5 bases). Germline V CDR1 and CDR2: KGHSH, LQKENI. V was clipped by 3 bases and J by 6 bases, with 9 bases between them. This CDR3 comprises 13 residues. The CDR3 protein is CASSPGEGQPQHF. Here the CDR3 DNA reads TGTGCCAGCTCACCGGGGGAGGGTCAGCCCCAGCATTTT.

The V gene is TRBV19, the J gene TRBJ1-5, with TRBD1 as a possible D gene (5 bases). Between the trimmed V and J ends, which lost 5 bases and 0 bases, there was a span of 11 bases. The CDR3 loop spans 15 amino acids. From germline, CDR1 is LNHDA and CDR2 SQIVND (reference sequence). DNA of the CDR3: TGTGCCAGTAGTGTGGCAGGGTATAGCAATCAGCCCCAGCATTTT. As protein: CASSVAGYSNQPQHF. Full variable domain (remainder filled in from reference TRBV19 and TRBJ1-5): DGGITQSPKYLFRKEGQNVTLSCEQNLNHDAMYWYRQDPGQGLRLIYYSQIVNDFQKGDIAEGYSVSREKKESFPLTVTSAQKNPTAFYLCASSVAGYSNQPQHFGDGTRLSIL.

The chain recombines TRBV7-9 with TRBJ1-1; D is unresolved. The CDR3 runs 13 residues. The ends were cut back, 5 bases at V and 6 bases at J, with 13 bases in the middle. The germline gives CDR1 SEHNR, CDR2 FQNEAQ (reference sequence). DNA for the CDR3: TGTGCCAGCAGCCAACAGTCGTTCGCTGAAGCTTTCTTT. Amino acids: CASSQQSFAEAFF.

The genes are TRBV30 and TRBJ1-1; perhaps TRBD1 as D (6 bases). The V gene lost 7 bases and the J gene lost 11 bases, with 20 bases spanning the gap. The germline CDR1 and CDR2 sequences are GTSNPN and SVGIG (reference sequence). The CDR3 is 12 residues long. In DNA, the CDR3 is TGTGCCTACAATGGGGGAGGGGGACGGGCTTTCTTT. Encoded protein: CAYNGGGGRAFF.

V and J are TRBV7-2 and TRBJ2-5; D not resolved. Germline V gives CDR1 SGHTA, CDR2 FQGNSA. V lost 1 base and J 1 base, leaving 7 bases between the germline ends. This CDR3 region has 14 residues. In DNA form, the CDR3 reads TGTGCCAGCAGCTTAGAACTAACCCAAGAGACCCAGTACTTC. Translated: CASSLELTQETQYF.

The CDR3 is CASSRNEEGQPQHF. The CDR3 bases are TGTGCCAGTAGTAGAAACGAGGAAGGGCAGCCCCAGCATTTT. This chain uses TRBV19 with TRBJ1-5; D remains unclear. Germline V gene lookup returns CDR1 LNHDA and CDR2 SQIVND (reference sequence). Trimming stripped 4 bases from V and 7 bases from J, with 14 bases between. This CDR3 spans 14 amino acids.

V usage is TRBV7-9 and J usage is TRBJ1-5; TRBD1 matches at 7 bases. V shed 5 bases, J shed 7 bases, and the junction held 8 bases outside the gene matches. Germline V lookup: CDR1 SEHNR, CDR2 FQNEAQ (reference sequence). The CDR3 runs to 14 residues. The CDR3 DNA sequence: TGTGCCAGCAGCACACAGGGGCAGGGACAGCCCCAGCATTTT. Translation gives CASSTQGQGQPQHF.

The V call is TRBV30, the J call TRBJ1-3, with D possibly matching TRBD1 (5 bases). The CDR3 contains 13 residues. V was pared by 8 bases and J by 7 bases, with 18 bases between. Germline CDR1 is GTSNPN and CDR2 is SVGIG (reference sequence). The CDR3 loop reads CAGRGDGGNTIYF. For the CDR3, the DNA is TGTGCCGGGCGGGGCGACGGGGGGAACACCATATATTTT.

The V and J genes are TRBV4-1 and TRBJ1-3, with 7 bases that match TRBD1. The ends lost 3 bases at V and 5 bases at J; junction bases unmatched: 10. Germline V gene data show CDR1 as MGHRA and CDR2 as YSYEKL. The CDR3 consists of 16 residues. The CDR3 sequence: CASSQPLRQGRNTIYF. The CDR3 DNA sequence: TGCGCCAGCAGCCAGCCGCTTCGACAGGGTAGAAACACCATATATTTT.

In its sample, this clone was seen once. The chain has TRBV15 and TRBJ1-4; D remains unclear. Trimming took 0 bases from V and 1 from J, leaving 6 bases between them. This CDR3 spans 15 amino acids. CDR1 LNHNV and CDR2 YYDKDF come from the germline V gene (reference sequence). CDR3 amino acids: CATSRDPRTNEKLFF. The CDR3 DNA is TGTGCCACCAGCAGAGACCCCCGAACTAATGAAAAACTGTTTTTT.

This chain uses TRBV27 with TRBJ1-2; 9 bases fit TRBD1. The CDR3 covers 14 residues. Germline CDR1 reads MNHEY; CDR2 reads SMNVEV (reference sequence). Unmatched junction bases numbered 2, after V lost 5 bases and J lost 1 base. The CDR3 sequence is CASSPTGGNYGYTF. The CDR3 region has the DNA TGTGCCAGCAGTCCGACAGGGGGTAACTATGGCTACACCTTC.

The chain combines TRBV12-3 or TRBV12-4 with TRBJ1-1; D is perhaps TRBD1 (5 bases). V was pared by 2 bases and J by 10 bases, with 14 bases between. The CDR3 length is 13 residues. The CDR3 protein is CASSLRAGDGAFF. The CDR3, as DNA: TGTGCCAGCAGTTTAAGGGCCGGGGACGGAGCTTTCTTT.